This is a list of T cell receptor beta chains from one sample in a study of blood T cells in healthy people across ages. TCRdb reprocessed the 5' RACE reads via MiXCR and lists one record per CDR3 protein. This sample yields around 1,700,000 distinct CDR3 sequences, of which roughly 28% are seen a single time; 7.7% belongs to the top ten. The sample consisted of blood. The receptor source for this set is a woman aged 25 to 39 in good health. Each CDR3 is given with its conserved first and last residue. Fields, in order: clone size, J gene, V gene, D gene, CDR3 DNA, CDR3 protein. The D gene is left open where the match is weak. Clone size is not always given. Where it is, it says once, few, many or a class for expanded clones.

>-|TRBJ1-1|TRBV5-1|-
TGCGCCAGCATGGGGTCCGGAACCAACACTGAAGCTTTCTTT
CASMGSGTNTEAFF
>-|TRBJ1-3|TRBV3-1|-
TGTGCCAGCAGCCAAGTTATAGGAAACACCATATATTTT
CASSQVIGNTIYF
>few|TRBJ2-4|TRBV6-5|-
TGTGCCAGCAGGACTTCAGCCAAAAACATTCAGTACTTC
CASRTSAKNIQYF
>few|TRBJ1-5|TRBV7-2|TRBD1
TGTGCCAGCAGGGGGGGGGACAGGGTCCAGCCCCAGCATTTT
CASRGGDRVQPQHF
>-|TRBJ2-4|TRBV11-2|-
TGTGCCAGCAGCTTAGGTTCCGCATTTCAGTACTTC
CASSLGSAFQYF
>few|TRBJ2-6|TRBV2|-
TGTGCCAGCATCGTTAGTGGCGGGGCCAACGTCCTGACTTTC
CASIVSGGANVLTF
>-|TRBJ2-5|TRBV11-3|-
TGTGCCAGCAGCTTAGGTGTGGGCGCGGACAGCGGGGAGACCCAGTACTTC
CASSLGVGADSGETQYF
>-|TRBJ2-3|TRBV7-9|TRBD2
TGTGCCAACAGCTCACGACTAGCGGGAGTATCGGGAGATACGCAGTATTTT
CANSSRLAGVSGDTQYF
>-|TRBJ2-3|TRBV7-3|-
TGTGCCAGCAGTCAAACTCGGTCCGACAACACAGATACGCAGTATTTT
CASSQTRSDNTDTQYF
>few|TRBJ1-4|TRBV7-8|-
TGTGCCAGCAGCCCGGACAGATATAATGAAAAACTGTTTTTT
CASSPDRYNEKLFF
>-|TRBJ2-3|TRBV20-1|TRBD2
TGCAGTGCTAAGAGCGGGAGGGGCACAGATACGCAGTATTTT
CSAKSGRGTDTQYF
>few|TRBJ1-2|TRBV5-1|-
TGCGCCAGCAGCTTCAGTGGGAATTCGGTCGGGAACTATGGCTACACCTTC
CASSFSGNSVGNYGYTF
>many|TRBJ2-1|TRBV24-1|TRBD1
TGTGCCACCAGTGACCCGACAGGGGGTAATGAGCAGTTCTTC
CATSDPTGGNEQFF
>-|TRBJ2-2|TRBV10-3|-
TGTGCCATCAGCCAAGACGACACCGGGGAGCTGTTTTTT
CAISQDDTGELFF
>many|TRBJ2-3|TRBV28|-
TGTGCCAGCAGTTTAGAAGTAAGCAGCACAGATACGCAGTATTTT
CASSLEVSSTDTQYF
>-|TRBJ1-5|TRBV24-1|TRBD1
TGTGCCACCCTGGGGGTTCGGGACAGGTCTCTTCAGCCCCAGCATTTT
CATLGVRDRSLQPQHF
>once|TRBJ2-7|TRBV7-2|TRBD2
TGTGCCAGCAGCCAGGGGCCGTCTAGCGGGAGGGCTACCAATGAGCAGTACTTC
CASSQGPSSGRATNEQYF
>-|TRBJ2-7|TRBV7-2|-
TGTGCCAGCAGCACGGTGGGAGAGCAGTACTTC
CASSTVGEQYF
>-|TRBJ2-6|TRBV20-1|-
TGCAGTGCTAGTTCAGGGGCCTCTGGGGCCAACGTCCGGACTTTC
CSASSGASGANVRTF
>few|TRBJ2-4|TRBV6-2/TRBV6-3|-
TGTGCCAGCAGCCGTACAGGGTGGCTTCAGTACTTC
CASSRTGWLQYF
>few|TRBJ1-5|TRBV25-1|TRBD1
TGTGCCATCCAAGCCACGGGACAGGGGAAAAGGCCCCAGCATTTT
CAIQATGQGKRPQHF
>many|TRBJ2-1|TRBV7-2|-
TGTGCCAGCAGATTAACCCGGGCTCCACTCTACAATGAGCAGTTCTTC
CASRLTRAPLYNEQFF
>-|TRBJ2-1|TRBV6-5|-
TGTGCCAGCAGTTACGCGAAGCCGCCGATCTACAATGAGCAGTTCTTC
CASSYAKPPIYNEQFF
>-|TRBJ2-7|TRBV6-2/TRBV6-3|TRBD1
TGTGCCAGCAGACCGGACAGGCAAGTTGGCGAGCAGTACTTC
CASRPDRQVGEQYF
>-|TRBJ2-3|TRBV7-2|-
TGTGCCAGCAGCCCGCGAGGAGGGGGGGCTGGCGCAGGCACAGATACGCAGTATTTT
CASSPRGGGAGAGTDTQYF
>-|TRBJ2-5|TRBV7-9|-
TGTGCCAGCAGCTTAACTACGGGGACTGCCGTTTGGGAGACCCAGTACTTC
CASSLTTGTAVWETQYF
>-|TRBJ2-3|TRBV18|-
TGTGCCAGTTCACCCTATGGTAGCGCAGATACGCAGTATTTT
CASSPYGSADTQYF
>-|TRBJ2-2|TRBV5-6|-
TGTGCCAGCAGCTTGGTCAGGGGTGGCACCGGGGAGCGGTTTTTT
CASSLVRGGTGERFF
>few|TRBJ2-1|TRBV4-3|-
TGCGCCAGCAGCCAAGAGGCGCAGGATGAGCAGTTCTTC
CASSQEAQDEQFF
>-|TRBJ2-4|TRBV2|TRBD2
TGTGCCAGCTCACCTAGCGGGAGAGGCGATGAGCAGTACTTC
CASSPSGRGDEQYF
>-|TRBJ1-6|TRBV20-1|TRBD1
TGCAGTGCTAATGACAGGGGGCTATCACCCCTCCACTTT
CSANDRGLSPLHF
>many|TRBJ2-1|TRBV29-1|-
TGCAGCGTTGAAGATTGGAAGATCAATGAGCAGTTCTTC
CSVEDWKINEQFF
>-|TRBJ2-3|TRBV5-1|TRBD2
TGCGCCAGCAGCTCGTCCGCGGGGGGACTCACAGATACGCAGTATTTT
CASSSSAGGLTDTQYF
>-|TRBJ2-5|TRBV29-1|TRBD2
TGCAGCGTGCTAGCCCGCGGGGGGGACAATGGGCAGTACTTC
CSVLARGGDNGQYF
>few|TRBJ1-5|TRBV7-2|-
TGTGCCAGCAGCTCCGGGACCCCCTATAGCAATCAGCCCCAGCATTTT
CASSSGTPYSNQPQHF
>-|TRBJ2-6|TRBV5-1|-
TGCGCCAGCAGCGATATACGCTCTGGGGCCAACGTCCTGACTTTC
CASSDIRSGANVLTF
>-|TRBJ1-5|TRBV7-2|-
TGTGCCAGCAGCTTAGTTGGGGGGGGAGCTCAGCCCCAGCATTTT
CASSLVGGGAQPQHF
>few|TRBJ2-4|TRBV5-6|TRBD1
TGTGCCAGCAGCTTGGCGGACTGGACAGGGGTTGTGGCCAAAAACATTCAGTACTTC
CASSLADWTGVVAKNIQYF
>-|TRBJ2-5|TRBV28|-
TGTGCCACATCAGAACAGGGAGGGGACATGTACCAAGAGACCCAGTACTTC
CATSEQGGDMYQETQYF
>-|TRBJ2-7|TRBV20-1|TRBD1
TGCAGTGCTAGAGAACACAGGGGGGATCCTTGGGAGCAGTACTTC
CSAREHRGDPWEQYF
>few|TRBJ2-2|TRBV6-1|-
TGTGCCAGCAGTGATATGATGGTTATCCGTCCCGGGGAGCTGTTTTTT
CASSDMMVIRPGELFF
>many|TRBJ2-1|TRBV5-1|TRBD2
TGCGCCAGCAGGCAAATAGCGGGGAGCTCCTACAATGAGCAGTTCTTC
CASRQIAGSSYNEQFF
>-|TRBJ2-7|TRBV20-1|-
TGCAGTGCTAGAGAGGGATCGGTCCGGAAAGAGCAGTACTTC
CSAREGSVRKEQYF
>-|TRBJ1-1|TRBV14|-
TGTGCCAGCAGCCAAGAGCAGGTTACTGAAGCTTTCTTT
CASSQEQVTEAFF
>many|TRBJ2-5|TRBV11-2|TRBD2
TGTGCCAGCAGGTTCAACGCCGCACTAGCGGGGGATGAGACCCAGTACTTC
CASRFNAALAGDETQYF
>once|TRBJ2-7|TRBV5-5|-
TGTGCCAGCAATCTTGGGCCCTACTACGAGCAGTACTTC
CASNLGPYYEQYF
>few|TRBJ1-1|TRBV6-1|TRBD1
TGTGCCAGAAGGACAGGGAAGAACACTGAAGCTTTCTTT
CARRTGKNTEAFF
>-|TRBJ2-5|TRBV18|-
TGTGCCAGCTCACCAAGTTATCTGAAAGAGACCCAGTACTTC
CASSPSYLKETQYF
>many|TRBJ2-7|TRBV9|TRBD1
TGTGCCAGCAGCGGACCGGGACAGGGATACGAGCAGTACTTC
CASSGPGQGYEQYF
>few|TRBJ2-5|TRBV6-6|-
TGTGCCAGCAGTTTCCAAGACTGGGGCGGTGAGACCCAGTACTTC
CASSFQDWGGETQYF
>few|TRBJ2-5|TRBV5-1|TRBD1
TGCGCCAGCAGCTGGAACAGGGGGACCGGAGAGACCCAGTACTTC
CASSWNRGTGETQYF
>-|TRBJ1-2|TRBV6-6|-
TGTGCCAGCAGATCTTCGACGGGAAGGGGAGACTATGGCTACACCTTC
CASRSSTGRGDYGYTF
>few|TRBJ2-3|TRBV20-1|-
TGCAGTGCTAGGGGGAAGACTAGCACAGATACGCAGTATTTT
CSARGKTSTDTQYF
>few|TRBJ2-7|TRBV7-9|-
TGTGCCAGCAGCTCCAGGGGGGAGCGGGGACCTTACAATGAGCAGTACTTC
CASSSRGERGPYNEQYF